This T cell receptor beta chain was identified during a study of blood T cells in healthy people across ages. Study as a whole: Per every two T cells, about one barcoded beta molecule was captured by template switching.

Comments on this clonotype: Its target is unknown.

The CDR3 sequence is 18 residues long. The germline gives CDR1 DFQATT, CDR2 SNEGSKA (reference sequence). The V segment lost 3 bases and the J segment 0 bases; nucleotides outside the gene matches: 13. Sample-barcoded 5' priming and a J-beta primer mix drove a second PCR of about 6 to 11 cycles. Sequencing yielded, for each sample, at least 3 million paired-end reads carrying CDR3. TCRdb used MiXCR to reprocess the 5' RACE reads, holding one entry per CDR3 protein. The table records roughly 800,000 distinct CDR3 sequences, 50% to 65% of them present only once. Study-wide results and caveats: Measured against age, TCR beta diversity per million T cells decreased in a roughly linear manner. Diversity was higher, and naive CD4+ cells more numerous, in long-lived donors than in aged donors.

Sequenced input: blood. This TCR came from an elderly man in good health. V gene TRBV20-1 combines with J gene TRBJ1-4; 7 nucleotides line up with TRBD1. The CDR3 region is CSARSGTATVATNEKLFF. In DNA form, the CDR3 reads TGCAGTGCTAGGTCCGGGACAGCCACCGTTGCAACTAATGAAAAACTGTTTTTT.